Listed below are T cell receptor beta chains from one sample, sequenced in a study of vaccination and CD4 T cells after COVID-19. TCRdb passed the PCR reads through MiXCR, listing each CDR3 protein once. The repertoire holds just under 20,000 distinct CDR3 sequences, with roughly 56% as singletons. No antigens are known for them. The sample comprised CD4+ T cells from blood, cultured in vitro. The origin of the receptors is a human donor who had recovered from COVID-19. Both conserved end residues are part of each CDR3. The D gene is left open where the match is weak. Not all rows give a size; the values are once, few, many and, for expanded clones, a class.

V,size,D,J,DNA,CDR3
TRBV5-1,NA,NA,TRBJ1-1,TGCGCCAGTAGTGGCCTGATGAACACTGAAGCTTTCTTT,CASSGLMNTEAFF
TRBV7-3,few,NA,TRBJ1-1,TGTGCCAGCAGCTTAGGGGAGGGGTTGGCTGAAGCTTTCTTT,CASSLGEGLAEAFF
TRBV6-5,NA,TRBD1,TRBJ2-7,TGTGCCAGCAGTTACCAAGCGACAGGGATCTACGAGCAGTACTTC,CASSYQATGIYEQYF
TRBV7-2,once,NA,TRBJ1-5,TGTGCCAGCAGCTTAGGGATCCATCAGCCCCAGCATTTT,CASSLGIHQPQHF
TRBV24-1,few,TRBD1,TRBJ2-1,TGTGCCACCAGTGAGGGGGGACAGGGGCGGGAGCAGTTCTTC,CATSEGGQGREQFF
TRBV30,few,NA,TRBJ1-1,TGTGCCTGGGCCCAGGGGCCTGAAGCTTTCTTT,CAWAQGPEAFF
TRBV20-1,NA,TRBD2,TRBJ2-3,TGCAGTGCTCCGGGGGGACTAGCGGCGTATTGGGGCACGGATACGCAGTATTTT,CSAPGGLAAYWGTDTQYF
TRBV29-1,NA,TRBD2,TRBJ2-5,TGCAGCGTTGAAGCCCCACTAGCGGGGGCGAAGTACTTC,CSVEAPLAGAKYF
TRBV5-5,once,NA,TRBJ2-7,TGTGCCAGCACCCACCCGGGACGGACCTACGAGCAGTACTTC,CASTHPGRTYEQYF
TRBV6-2/TRBV6-3,NA,NA,TRBJ1-2,TGTGCCAGCAGTGTTGAGGGCCTTAACTATGGCTACACCTTC,CASSVEGLNYGYTF
TRBV20-1,few,NA,TRBJ1-2,TGCAGTGCTAGACCCCCACACCGTCCCCAGGACTACACCTTC,CSARPPHRPQDYTF
TRBV19,few,TRBD1,TRBJ1-2,TGTGCCAGTAGTATCGGACAGGGGGTCCATGGCTACACCTTC,CASSIGQGVHGYTF
TRBV11-2,NA,NA,TRBJ1-2,TGTGCCAGCAGCTTAAGTGACAGTAACTATGGCTACACCTTC,CASSLSDSNYGYTF
TRBV5-5,NA,NA,TRBJ1-5,TGTGCCAGCAGCTTGCGAGGGGATAGCAATCAGCCCCAGCATTTT,CASSLRGDSNQPQHF
TRBV20-1,NA,NA,TRBJ2-7,TGCAGTGCTTGGTCTAGTGCGGGGTACGAGCAGTACTTC,CSAWSSAGYEQYF
TRBV20-1,NA,NA,TRBJ2-7,TGCAGTGCTAGTCCCCCGGTCGACTCCTACGAGCAGTACTTC,CSASPPVDSYEQYF
TRBV20-1,NA,NA,TRBJ2-5,TGCAGTGCTCCTGTGGGCGGAATCCAAGAGACCCAGTACTTC,CSAPVGGIQETQYF
TRBV19,NA,NA,TRBJ1-4,TGTGCCAGTAGTCCGGCAATAGGACTGTTTTTT,CASSPAIGLFF
TRBV7-2,NA,NA,TRBJ1-1,TGTGCCAGCAACCCTTCCGGGAATCCTAACACTGAAGCTTTCTTT,CASNPSGNPNTEAFF
TRBV15,NA,TRBD1,TRBJ1-1,TGTGCCACCAGCAGACCCAGGGGGGAGACTGAAGCTTTCTTT,CATSRPRGETEAFF
TRBV29-1,NA,NA,TRBJ2-1,TGCAGCGTGGGCCACGGGCAGCAGTTCTTC,CSVGHGQQFF
TRBV20-1,NA,TRBD1,TRBJ1-5,TGCAGTGCTGAGTCGACAGGGGGGTCTTACCAGCCCCAGCATTTT,CSAESTGGSYQPQHF
TRBV10-3,NA,NA,TRBJ1-3,TGTGCCATCGGAAGCGGACCCAGCTCTGGAAACACCATATATTTT,CAIGSGPSSGNTIYF
TRBV29-1,NA,NA,TRBJ1-1,TGCAGCGGGTGGGGGGAGCCAACTGAAGCTTTCTTT,CSGWGEPTEAFF
TRBV20-1,few,TRBD2,TRBJ2-3,TGCAGTGCTGGAGGGACTAGCGGGGGCACAGATACGCAGTATTTT,CSAGGTSGGTDTQYF
TRBV20-1,NA,TRBD2,TRBJ2-4,TGCAGTGCTAGAGATCTCGCGGGAGGGTACATTCAGTACTTC,CSARDLAGGYIQYF
TRBV20-1,NA,NA,TRBJ2-7,TGCAGTGCTCCGCACAGGGAACCCTACGAGCAGTACTTC,CSAPHREPYEQYF
TRBV24-1,NA,TRBD1,TRBJ1-4,TGTGCCACCAGAGGGGGCACGGCTAATGAAAAACTGTTTTTT,CATRGGTANEKLFF
TRBV7-9,NA,NA,TRBJ2-5,TGTGTCAGCAGCCCTTACGGGCCGGATGGGACCCAGTACTTC,CVSSPYGPDGTQYF
TRBV6-2/TRBV6-3,NA,TRBD2,TRBJ2-1,TGTGCCAGCAGTTTACGCGGTAGATTGGTGCTAGCGGGGCCTGATTACAATGAGCAGTTCTTC,CASSLRGRLVLAGPDYNEQFF
TRBV20-1,NA,NA,TRBJ2-1,TGCAGTGCTAGAGGTCTGACTGAGGAGCAGTTCTTC,CSARGLTEEQFF
TRBV19,NA,NA,TRBJ1-1,TGTGCCAGTAGCGTGACATTAGCCACCGAAGCTTTCTTT,CASSVTLATEAFF
TRBV11-2,few,TRBD1,TRBJ2-1,TGTGCCAGCAGCTGGGGGTTGACAGGGAACTACAATGAGCAGTTCTTC,CASSWGLTGNYNEQFF
TRBV7-6,few,TRBD2,TRBJ2-1,TGTGCCAGCAGTCTTAACCCTAGCGGGAACGAGCAGTTCTTC,CASSLNPSGNEQFF
TRBV7-2,NA,NA,TRBJ2-2,TGTGCCAGCAGCTCAGGGCGGGTACCCGGGGAGCTGTTTTTT,CASSSGRVPGELFF
TRBV2,NA,NA,TRBJ2-1,TGTGCCAGCAGACTATCGAGCTCCTACAATGAGCAGTTCTTC,CASRLSSSYNEQFF
TRBV6-5,NA,TRBD2,TRBJ2-5,TGTGCCAGCAGTTACTCTTGGCGGGGGGCCTCGGGGACCCAGTACTTC,CASSYSWRGASGTQYF
TRBV6-2/TRBV6-3,few,NA,TRBJ2-7,TGTGCCAGCAGTTACTCGAAAAGGTCTACCTACGAGCAGTACTTC,CASSYSKRSTYEQYF
TRBV18,NA,NA,TRBJ1-5,TGTGCCAGCTCAGAGGGTAGGGGAACCCAGCCCCAGCATTTT,CASSEGRGTQPQHF
TRBV20-1,NA,NA,TRBJ2-7,TGCAGTGCAGGATCTAGATCGAACTACGAGCAGTACTTC,CSAGSRSNYEQYF
TRBV6-2/TRBV6-3,few,NA,TRBJ1-1,TGTGCCAGCAGTTACTCGACGCGCTTTATACAGGGCCGGACTGAAGCTTTCTTT,CASSYSTRFIQGRTEAFF
TRBV2,medium-sized,NA,TRBJ1-6,TGTGCCAGCAGTGTTACAGTGGGTGGATCACCCCTCCACTTT,CASSVTVGGSPLHF
TRBV15,few,TRBD1,TRBJ2-1,TGTGCCACCAGCGGGGAATTGACAGGGTCTGGGCATGAGCAGTTCTTC,CATSGELTGSGHEQFF
TRBV20-1,NA,NA,TRBJ1-2,TGCAGTGGACGGAGTGGCTATGGCTACACCTTC,CSGRSGYGYTF
TRBV20-1,NA,NA,TRBJ1-2,TGCAGTGCTAGAGCGCATTCAGGGGACTATGGCTACACCTTC,CSARAHSGDYGYTF
TRBV11-2,NA,TRBD1,TRBJ1-2,TGTGCCAGCAGCCCCCAGGGGGCTACCGCGGAAGGCTACACCTTC,CASSPQGATAEGYTF
TRBV30,NA,NA,TRBJ2-2,TGTGCCTGGAGTGTACTGTGGGCCGGGGAGCTGTTTTTT,CAWSVLWAGELFF
TRBV7-8,NA,NA,TRBJ1-1,TGTGCCAGCAGCTTACGTTCGCGGGGGAAAGGTAGACAGAGGAACACTGAAGCTTTCTTT,CASSLRSRGKGRQRNTEAFF
TRBV6-2/TRBV6-3,NA,NA,TRBJ2-7,TGTGCCAGCAGTTATACCTTACTCTATCAGGGAACCTACGAGCAGTACTTC,CASSYTLLYQGTYEQYF
TRBV20-1,NA,NA,TRBJ1-1,TGCAGTGCTAGAGATGGTACGAACACTGAAGCTTTCTTT,CSARDGTNTEAFF
TRBV7-3,NA,NA,TRBJ2-2,TGTGCCAGCAGCCTCATCGGGGTCACCGGGGAGCTGTTTTTT,CASSLIGVTGELFF
TRBV14,NA,NA,TRBJ1-6,TGTGCCAGCAGCCAAGGCCGAAGGAAAGGGGTAGTTTCACCCCTCCACTTT,CASSQGRRKGVVSPLHF
TRBV12-3/TRBV12-4,NA,TRBD2,TRBJ2-7,TGTGCCAGCAGTCCACGACTAGCGGAAACGGAGGAGCAGTACTTC,CASSPRLAETEEQYF
TRBV12-3/TRBV12-4,NA,NA,TRBJ2-3,TGTGCCAGCAGGCCTAGCGGGACAGGGCCCCCAGATACGCAGTATTTT,CASRPSGTGPPDTQYF
TRBV5-1,NA,TRBD1,TRBJ2-3,TGCGCCAGCAGACCAACAGGGGGCTCCCTCACAGATACGCAGTATTTT,CASRPTGGSLTDTQYF
TRBV21-1,NA,NA,TRBJ1-1,TGTGCCAGCAGCAACGGGACAGGGATGAACACTGAAGCTTTCTTT,CASSNGTGMNTEAFF
TRBV5-6,NA,TRBD1,TRBJ2-2,TGTGCCAGCAGCTTGGAAGGGGGCCGGTTCACCGGGGAGCTGTTTTTT,CASSLEGGRFTGELFF
TRBV7-2,NA,NA,TRBJ1-5,TGTGCCAGCAGCTCAGGGGTACGGAGCAATCAGCCCCAGCATTTT,CASSSGVRSNQPQHF